These 18 T cell receptor beta chains were all obtained from the same sample, sequenced in a study of T cell responses to AZD1222 COVID-19 vaccine. Assay used: immunoSEQ multiplex PCR; TCRdb lists only in-frame clones, some missing. The data show around 120,000 clones, 85% to 90% seen once. Sample: peripheral blood, taken on day 0 of AZD1222 vaccination. The receptors were sampled from an adult in good health.

V is TRBV27 and J is TRBJ2-2; D ambiguous. Trimming removed 0 bases from V and 5 bases from J, with 7 bases in between. The CDR3 contains 14 residues. Germline CDR1 and CDR2: MNHEY and SMNVEV (reference sequence). CDR3 DNA sequence: TGTGCCAGCAGTTTATCAGCGCTAACCGGGGAGCTGTTTTTT. As protein: CASSLSALTGELFF.

The chain has TRBV28 and TRBJ1-2, with D possibly matching TRBD1 (5 bases). The CDR3 covers 11 residues. Germline CDR1 is MDHEN and CDR2 is SYDVKM. Trimming removed 11 bases from V and 0 bases from J, with 7 bases in between. The CDR3 loop reads CAGGANYGYTF. CDR3 bases: TGTGCCGGGGGAGCTAACTATGGCTACACCTTC.

The chain has TRBV27 and TRBJ1-1, with 7 bases lining up with TRBD1. From germline, CDR1 is MNHEY and CDR2 SMNVEV (reference sequence). The CDR3 loop spans 15 amino acids. The trim removed 6 bases at V and 1 base at J, leaving 8 bases unmatched. The CDR3 loop reads CASRNRGDANTEAFF. Here the CDR3 DNA reads TGTGCCAGCAGGAACAGGGGAGACGCGAACACTGAAGCTTTCTTT.

V usage is TRBV6-5 and J usage is TRBJ2-2; either TRBD1 or TRBD2 may supply D (6 bases each). The CDR3 covers 15 residues. Germline CDR1 MNHEY, CDR2 SVGAGI. Trimming stripped 5 bases from V and 5 bases from J, with 15 bases between. The CDR3 reads CASSLNRGGTGELFF. CDR3 in DNA: TGTGCCAGCAGTCTCAACAGAGGGGGGACCGGGGAGCTGTTTTTT.

This clone was found once. This sequence joins TRBV3-1 (or the pseudogene TRBV3-2) and TRBJ1-1; unclear D gene. V gave up 2 bases and J gave up 2 bases, with 9 bases separating them. Per the germline V gene, CDR1 is LGHDT and CDR2 is YNNKEL (reference sequence). The CDR3 has 14 amino acids. The CDR3 coding sequence is TGTGCCAGCAGCCAAAGGACGGGAAACACTGAAGCTTTCTTT. Translated: CASSQRTGNTEAFF.

The V call is TRBV10-3, the J call TRBJ2-7, with 8 bases fitting TRBD1. Losses at the gene ends were 3 bases for V and 0 bases for J; bases not matched to a gene: 4. This CDR3 region has 15 residues. Per the germline V gene, CDR1 is ENHRY and CDR2 is SYGVKD. CDR3 nucleotides: TGTGCCATCAGTGACTCCGGGACAGGCTCCTACGAGCAGTACTTC. It specifies CAISDSGTGSYEQYF.

The chain couples TRBV6-5 to TRBJ1-2, with D uncertain. CDR1 MNHEY and CDR2 SVGAGI come from the germline V gene. The CDR3 contains 14 residues. V was cut by 6 bases and J by 1 base, with 12 bases left in between. The CDR3 nucleotides read TGTGCCAGCAGCTCAGGCGGCGATAACTATGGCTACACCTTC. This encodes CASSSGGDNYGYTF.

The J gene is TRBJ2-3, the V gene TRBV3-1 (or the pseudogene TRBV3-2); D ambiguous. Germline V gives CDR1 LGHDT, CDR2 YNNKEL (reference sequence). This CDR3 comprises 13 residues. V shed 3 bases and J shed 4 bases, with 8 bases lying between them. The CDR3 bases are TGTGCCAGCAGCCAGGGTTCGGCAGATACGCAGTATTTT. Amino acids: CASSQGSADTQYF.

The chain combines TRBV5-1 with TRBJ1-1, with D unclear. Per germline, CDR1 SGHRS and CDR2 YFSETQ. The CDR3 extends over 15 amino acids. Trimming stripped 4 bases from V and 4 bases from J, with 17 bases between. The CDR3 DNA reads as TGCGCCAGCAGCCCGGACGGCCTCTCCAGCACTGAAGCTTTCTTT. Translation: CASSPDGLSSTEAFF.

This clone was counted only a few times. The DNA of the CDR3 is TGCGCCAGCAGCGGGGGAGGGACGTCCTACAATGAGCAGTTCTTC. This encodes CASSGGGTSYNEQFF. The rearrangement links TRBV5-1 to TRBJ2-1; 7 bases fit TRBD2. The CDR3 has 15 amino acids. CDR1 SGHRS and CDR2 YFSETQ come from the germline V gene. With V trimmed by 4 bases and J by 1 base, 5 bases remained unmatched.

The V gene is TRBV5-1, the J gene TRBJ2-2; D is unresolved. The CDR3 contains 14 residues. Trimming shortened V by 2 bases and J by 1 base, and 6 bases separated the two germline ends. Per germline, CDR1 SGHRS and CDR2 YFSETQ. In DNA form, the CDR3 reads TGCGCCAGCAGCTTACCTATGAACACCGGGGAGCTGTTTTTT. Amino acid sequence: CASSLPMNTGELFF.

To note about this clone: The germline gene is not matched at one end of the junction; a read error may be the cause. The chain has TRBV7-9 and TRBJ2-7; 10 bases match TRBD1. Germline assignment: CDR1 SEHNR and CDR2 FQNEAQ (reference sequence). The length of the CDR3 is 12 residues. The chain's CDR3 is CASSRDRGRGRF. The CDR3 bases are TGTGCCAGCAGCCGCGACAGGGGGCGCGGACGCTTC.

V usage is TRBV6-2 or TRBV6-3 and J usage is TRBJ1-1; 9 bases align to TRBD1. V was pared by 5 bases and J by 6 bases, with 7 bases of the junction left unmatched. CDR1 is MNHEY, CDR2 SVGEGT, per germline. The CDR3 sequence is 14 residues long. This CDR3 is CASSAMTGGPEAFF. The CDR3 nucleotides read TGTGCCAGCAGTGCGATGACAGGGGGGCCTGAAGCTTTCTTT.

Comment on this clone: Other DNA sequences in the same sample also yield this CDR3. This chain links TRBV5-1 with TRBJ1-5; no clear D. Germline V gene data show CDR1 as SGHRS and CDR2 as YFSETQ. The CDR3 has 14 residues. V lost 4 bases and J 4 bases, leaving 12 bases between the germline ends. This CDR3 reads CASSAVGGNQPQHF. The CDR3 DNA reads as TGCGCCAGCAGCGCGGTAGGTGGGAATCAGCCCCAGCATTTT.

The chain is built from TRBV30 and TRBJ1-2, with TRBD1 as a possible D gene (5 bases). From germline, CDR1 is GTSNPN and CDR2 SVGIG (reference sequence). The V end lost 0 bases, the J end lost 8 bases, and 13 bases lay between the germline ends. There are 13 residues in the CDR3. The CDR3 DNA reads as TGTGCCTGGAGTGTATCGGGGGTTCGGGGCTACACCTTC. Residues: CAWSVSGVRGYTF.

The gene calls are TRBV25-1 and TRBJ1-6; unclear D gene. The CDR3 contains 14 residues. Trimming removed 2 bases from V and 7 bases from J, with 9 bases in between. Germline V lookup: CDR1 MGHDK, CDR2 SYGVNS. CDR3 bases: TGTGCCAGCAGTGAAGTCGTTGAAAATTCACCCCTCCACTTT. This sequence encodes CASSEVVENSPLHF.

V is TRBV24-1 and J is TRBJ2-1; tentative D call: TRBD2 (6 bases). The germline V gene encodes CDR1 KGHDR and CDR2 SFDVKD. This CDR3 has 17 amino acids. V lost 2 bases and J lost 7, with 20 bases in between. CDR3 coding DNA: TGTGCCACCAGTGATTCCCCTGGGGGGATTCGGAGTAATGAGCAGTTCTTC. Its protein is CATSDSPGGIRSNEQFF.

The rearrangement joins TRBV5-1 to TRBJ2-1; D unresolved. Trimming took 4 bases from V and 8 from J, leaving 10 bases between them. The CDR3 consists of 12 residues. Germline CDR1 SGHRS, CDR2 YFSETQ. The CDR3 spells CASSLNWDEQFF. CDR3 bases: TGCGCCAGCAGCCTTAACTGGGATGAGCAGTTCTTC. Using reference TRBV5-1 and TRBJ2-1 for the parts outside the CDR3, the full variable domain is KAGVTQTPRYLIKTRGQQVTLSCSPISGHRSVSWYQQTPGQGLQFLFEYFSETQRNKGNFPGRFSGRQFSNSRSEMNVSTLELGDSALYLCASSLNWDEQFFGPGTRLTVL.